The present entry profiles one TCR beta chain with its context. Original processing notes: Nucleated cell number was recorded as an estimate derived from reference gene primer amplification. Profiling relied on immunoSEQ multiplex PCR, and the TCRdb table lists in-frame clones only, not all of them. D and trimming come from the DNA, and the V and J calls and clone size come from that table. The sample lists 120,000 to 150,000 clones; roughly 90% were seen once. The sample is drawn from a study of blood T cell repertoires in COVID-19. Whole-study context: Sources were T cells, B-cell-depleted T cells, or PBMCs; the material itself was cDNA or gDNA.

This CDR3 has 15 residues. The V end was cut by 2 bases, the J end by 0 bases, with 11 bases between. Germline assignment: CDR1 MNHEY and CDR2 SVGEGT. Sequencing was carried out using peripheral blood. V is TRBV6-2 or TRBV6-3 and J is TRBJ2-7, with no clear D. This TCR was recovered from a human donor in a cohort sampled during active COVID-19. The CDR3 region has the DNA TGTGCCAGCAGTTACATCGGTCGTTCCTCCTACGAGCAGTACTTC. Translating it yields CASSYIGRSSYEQYF.